This T cell receptor beta chain comes out of a study of blood T cell repertoires in COVID-19 (dated by TCRdb to 2020 to 2022). Study-wide context: Collaborator samples came from the United States, Italy and Spain and covered acute and convalescent phases of COVID-19. The sample metadata nearly always contained a de-identified subject ID, COVID-19 status, age in years and sex. Deeply sampled blood TCRbeta repertoires from subjects exposed to, actively infected with, or recovered from COVID-19 were included in the dataset. Where HLA class I and class II types were available, the types were taken from metadata supplied by the sample provider, not from assay-based typing. A freely available public database, intended as a resource for researchers studying the immune response to SARS-CoV-2, is where the repertoires were released. Samples came from the ongoing ImmuneRACE study (first 160 participants) plus 1,254 subjects from 6 global collaborators. The material from the prospective study consisted of cDNA or gDNA derived from T cells, B-cell-depleted T cells, or PBMCs. Study-wide findings and limitations: The quantity of clinical and demographic metadata differed by source and by participant and was supplied without curation.

The collaborating institutions used their own protocols to collect whole blood in K2EDTA tubes. Collaborator samples were shipped for TCRbeta analysis as frozen whole blood, isolated PBMCs, or DNA extracted from either sample type. Concerning this clone: Its antigen is not yet known. Base qualities are not recorded, but no much larger clone differs from it by a single base.

The V and J ends are trimmed by 3 bases and 2 bases, leaving 12 bases between them. In the germline V gene, CDR1 corresponds to SGDLS and CDR2 to YYNGEE. From cysteine to phenylalanine, the CDR3 is 15 amino acids long. This entry keeps only the CDR3 DNA: 45 bases, framed from base 1. TCRbeta CDR3 regions were amplified from genomic DNA by means of the immunoSEQ Assay, a bias-controlled multiplex PCR. Concerning the study's data processing: Nucleated cell counts per sample were estimated from amplification of reference gene primers within the assay. To quantify the absolute abundance of each unique TCRbeta CDR3 rearrangement, sequence reads were collapsed and filtered. For each sample, productive Simpson clonality was calculated as the square root of Simpson's diversity index across productive rearrangements. The immuneACCESS repertoire file appears here via TCRdb, limited to in-frame rearrangements. These files lack a portion of the clones; in checked studies, under half of the deficit traces to unresolved V genes, and the cause of the others is not known. That table supplies the V and J calls and clone size; D and trimming were determined from the DNA. For this sample the table gives roughly 160,000 clones, of which about 85% were detected only once. About 1% of the sample lies in the top ten.

Sequenced: peripheral blood. Rearrangement joined TRBV9 to TRBJ1-5, and possibly TRBD1, on 5 matching bases. The receptor comes from a middle-aged man with acute or convalescent COVID-19. The CDR3 protein: CASSAGGAGNQPQHF. The nucleotides are TGTGCCAGCAGCGCAGGCGGGGCGGGCAATCAGCCCCAGCATTTT.